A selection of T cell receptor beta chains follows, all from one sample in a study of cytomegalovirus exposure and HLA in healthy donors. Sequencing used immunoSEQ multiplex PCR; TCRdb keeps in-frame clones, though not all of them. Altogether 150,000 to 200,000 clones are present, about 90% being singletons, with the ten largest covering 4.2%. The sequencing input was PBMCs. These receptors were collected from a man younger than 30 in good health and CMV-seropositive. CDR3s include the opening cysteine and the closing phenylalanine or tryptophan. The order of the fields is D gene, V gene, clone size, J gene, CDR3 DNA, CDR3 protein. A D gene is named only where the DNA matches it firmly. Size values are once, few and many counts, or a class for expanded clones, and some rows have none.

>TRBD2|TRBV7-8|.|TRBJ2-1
TGTGCCAGCGGAAGACTAGCGGGAGGACAAGGGTCGGAGTTCTTC
CASGRLAGGQGSEFF
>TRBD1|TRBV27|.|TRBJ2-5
TGTGCCAGCAGTTTCCTCCGATCCGGGACAGGCCCCCAAGAGACCCAGTACTTC
CASSFLRSGTGPQETQYF
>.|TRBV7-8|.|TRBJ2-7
TGTGCCAGCAGCTCCCTGGCTGTCTCCTACGAGCAGTACTTC
CASSSLAVSYEQYF
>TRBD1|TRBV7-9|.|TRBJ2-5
TGTGCCAGCAGCTCCCAGGGGGCGTTTCAAGAGACCCAGTACTTC
CASSSQGAFQETQYF
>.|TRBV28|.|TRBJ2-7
TGTGCCAGCAGTCGCTTCAAAAAGGGGGACGAGCAGTACTTC
CASSRFKKGDEQYF
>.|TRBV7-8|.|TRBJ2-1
TGTGCCAGCAGCCAAACTAGTTACAATGAGCAGTTCTTC
CASSQTSYNEQFF
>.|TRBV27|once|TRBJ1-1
TGTGCCAGCAGTCCGATATTTGGGAGGACTGAAGCTTTCTTT
CASSPIFGRTEAFF
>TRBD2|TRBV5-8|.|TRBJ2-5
TGTGCCAGCAGCCTCGGGACTAATGGGGAGACCCAGTACTTC
CASSLGTNGETQYF
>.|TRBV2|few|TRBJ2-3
TGTGCCAGCAGCCGCGGGGATACGCAGTATTTT
CASSRGDTQYF
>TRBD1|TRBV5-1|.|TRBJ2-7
TGCGCCAGCAGCTTGGACCTGACAGGGATCGAGCAGTACTTC
CASSLDLTGIEQYF
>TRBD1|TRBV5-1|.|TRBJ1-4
TGCGCCAGCAGCTTGACGACATCGGGACAGGCCGAAAAACTGTTTTTT
CASSLTTSGQAEKLFF
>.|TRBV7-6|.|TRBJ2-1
TGTGCCAGCAGCTTAGGGAGCGGCCCGGGCTATGAGCAGTTCTTC
CASSLGSGPGYEQFF
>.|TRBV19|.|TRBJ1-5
TGTGCCAGTAGTATAGTGGGCCCTATCTATCAGCCCCAGCATTTT
CASSIVGPIYQPQHF
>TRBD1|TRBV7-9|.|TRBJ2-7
TGTGCCAGCAGCCACTCAGGGGGATCCTCCTACGAGCAGTACTTC
CASSHSGGSSYEQYF
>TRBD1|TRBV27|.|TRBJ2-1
TGTGCCAGCAGTTTAGTTTTCGGGACAGGGTCCCTCACGGCCCACAATGAGCAGTTCTTC
CASSLVFGTGSLTAHNEQFF
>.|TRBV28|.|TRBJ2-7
TGTGCCAGCAGTTTTTCGGCCCGGCGGAAACCTTCCTACGAGCAGTACTTC
CASSFSARRKPSYEQYF
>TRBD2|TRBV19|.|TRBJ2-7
TGTGCCAGTAGTCTGACGGGAGGCACCTACGAGCAGTACTTC
CASSLTGGTYEQYF
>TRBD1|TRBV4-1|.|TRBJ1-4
TGCGCCAGCAGCTTAGGACAGGGAACTAATGAAAAACTGTTTTTT
CASSLGQGTNEKLFF
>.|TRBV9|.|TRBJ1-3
TGTGCCAGCAGCGTCCAACAGGGCTCTGGAAACACCATATATTTT
CASSVQQGSGNTIYF
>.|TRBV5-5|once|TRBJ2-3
TGTGCCAGCAGCGTCTCAGGGCGGACAGATACGCAGTATTTT
CASSVSGRTDTQYF
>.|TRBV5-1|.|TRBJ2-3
TGCGCCAGCAGCTTGGCCGCGGGGGCAGGGGGCACAGATACGCAGTATTTT
CASSLAAGAGGTDTQYF
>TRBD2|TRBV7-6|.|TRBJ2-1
TGTGCCAGCAGCCCGAGCGGGAGCTCCTACAATGAGCAGTTCTTC
CASSPSGSSYNEQFF
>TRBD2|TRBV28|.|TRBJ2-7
TGTGCCAGCAGTTCCCGGACTAGCGGGAGAGGTGCGACCTACGAGCAGTACTTC
CASSSRTSGRGATYEQYF
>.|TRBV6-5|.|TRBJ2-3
TGTGCCAGCAGTTACTCGTATGTCACAGATACGCAGTATTTT
CASSYSYVTDTQYF
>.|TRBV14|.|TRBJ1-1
TGTGCCAGCAGCCATGTCTGGGAGGGGGACACTGAAGCTTTCTTT
CASSHVWEGDTEAFF
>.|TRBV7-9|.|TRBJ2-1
TGTGCCAGCAGCTTAGCGGCTCCGGGACTGAGGGCCAATGAGCAGTTCTTC
CASSLAAPGLRANEQFF
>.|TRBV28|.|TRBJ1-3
TGTGCCAGCAGTTCAGGGAATTCGGGAAACACCATATATTTT
CASSSGNSGNTIYF
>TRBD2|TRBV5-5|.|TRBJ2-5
TGTGCCAGCAGCTTTAGGTCGGGAGGAATCGGGGAGACCCAGTACTTC
CASSFRSGGIGETQYF
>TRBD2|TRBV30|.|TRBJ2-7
TGTGCCTGGAGTGCTCCGCTCGGACTAGCGGGAGACGAGCAGTACTTC
CAWSAPLGLAGDEQYF
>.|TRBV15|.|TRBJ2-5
TGTGCCACCAGCAACAGTAAAGAGACCCAGTACTTC
CATSNSKETQYF
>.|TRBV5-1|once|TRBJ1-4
TGCGCCAGCAGCCCATTTACAGTGCCCGTTGAAAAACTGTTTTTT
CASSPFTVPVEKLFF
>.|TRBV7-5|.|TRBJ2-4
TGTGCCAGAAGCCATACTAAGTCCGACAGGGGTGTTGAAAACATTCAGTACTTC
CARSHTKSDRGVENIQYF
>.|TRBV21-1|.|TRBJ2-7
TGTGCCAGCAGCAACCAAAGGACTAAAGCGGGAGGGCCTTACGAGCAGTACTTC
CASSNQRTKAGGPYEQYF
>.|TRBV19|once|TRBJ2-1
TGTGCCAGTAGTATATCCAGCGGACATGAGCAGTTCTTC
CASSISSGHEQFF
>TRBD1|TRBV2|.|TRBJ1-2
TGTGCCAGCACCTCCCGGGACAGGGGAGGCGGCTACACCTTC
CASTSRDRGGGYTF
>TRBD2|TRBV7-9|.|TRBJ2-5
TGTGCCAGCAGCCCCTCCGGGGGGGCTGAGACCCAGTACTTC
CASSPSGGAETQYF
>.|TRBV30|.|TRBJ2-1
TGTGCCTGGAGCCCCGGGGAGCGGTCCTACAATGAGCAGTTCTTC
CAWSPGERSYNEQFF
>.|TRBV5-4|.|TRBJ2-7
TGTGCCAGCAGCTCGTACGAGCAGTACTTC
CASSSYEQYF
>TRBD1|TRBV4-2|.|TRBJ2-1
TGTGCCAGCAGCCAAGAGTCGACAGGGCGTTGGGGTGAGCAGTTCTTC
CASSQESTGRWGEQFF
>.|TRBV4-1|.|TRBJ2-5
TGCGCCAGCAGCCAAGTCCAGGTTATAGAGACCCAGTACTTC
CASSQVQVIETQYF
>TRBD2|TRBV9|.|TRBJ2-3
TGTGCCAGCAGCGTAGTAGACGGGACTAGCGGGAGAGCAGATACGCAGTATTTT
CASSVVDGTSGRADTQYF
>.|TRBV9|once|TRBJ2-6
TGTGCCAGCAGCGGCAGCGGGTACAGCTCTGGGGCCAACGTCCTGACTTTC
CASSGSGYSSGANVLTF
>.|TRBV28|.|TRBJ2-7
TGTGCCAGCAGCCTAGATGGGGGGATCGACTACGAGCAGTACTTC
CASSLDGGIDYEQYF
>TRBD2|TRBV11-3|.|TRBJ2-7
TGTGCCAGCAGCTTGTTTGGGACTAGCGACTACGAGCAGTACTTC
CASSLFGTSDYEQYF
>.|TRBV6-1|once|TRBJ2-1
TGTGCCAGCAGTGAAATAGCGGCATCCTACAATGAGCAGTTCTTC
CASSEIAASYNEQFF
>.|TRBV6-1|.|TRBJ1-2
TGTGCCAGCAGTGAAGCTTCCAGGCCCAACTATGGCTACACCTTC
CASSEASRPNYGYTF
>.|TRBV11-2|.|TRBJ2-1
TGTGCCAGCAGCTTATGGGGGGTTTCCTACAATGAGCAGTTCTTC
CASSLWGVSYNEQFF
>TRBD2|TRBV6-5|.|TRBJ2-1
TGTGCCAGCAGTTTAGCGGGAGCTGAGCAGTTCTTC
CASSLAGAEQFF
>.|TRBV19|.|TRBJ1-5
TGTGCCAGTAGTATAGGAGGCGTTAGCAATCAGCCCCAGCATTTT
CASSIGGVSNQPQHF
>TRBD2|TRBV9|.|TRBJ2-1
TGTGCCAGCAGCGTAGAAAAGAGGGTGAGGGGGGGACTAGTGAGGGATGAGCAGTTCTTC
CASSVEKRVRGGLVRDEQFF
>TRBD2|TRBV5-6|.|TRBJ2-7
TGTGCCAGCAGCTTGGAAGCGGGACCGGAGCAGTACTTC
CASSLEAGPEQYF
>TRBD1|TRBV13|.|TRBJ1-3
TGTGCCAGCAGCTTAGCTCCAGGGGGCAACTTTGGAAACACCATATATTTT
CASSLAPGGNFGNTIYF
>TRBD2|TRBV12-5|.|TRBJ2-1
TGTGCTAGTGGCCCGGGACTACCGGAGCAGTTCTTC
CASGPGLPEQFF
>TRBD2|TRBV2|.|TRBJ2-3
TGTGCCAGCAGCGACGGGGGGGGCGGGTATACGCAGTATTTT
CASSDGGGGYTQYF